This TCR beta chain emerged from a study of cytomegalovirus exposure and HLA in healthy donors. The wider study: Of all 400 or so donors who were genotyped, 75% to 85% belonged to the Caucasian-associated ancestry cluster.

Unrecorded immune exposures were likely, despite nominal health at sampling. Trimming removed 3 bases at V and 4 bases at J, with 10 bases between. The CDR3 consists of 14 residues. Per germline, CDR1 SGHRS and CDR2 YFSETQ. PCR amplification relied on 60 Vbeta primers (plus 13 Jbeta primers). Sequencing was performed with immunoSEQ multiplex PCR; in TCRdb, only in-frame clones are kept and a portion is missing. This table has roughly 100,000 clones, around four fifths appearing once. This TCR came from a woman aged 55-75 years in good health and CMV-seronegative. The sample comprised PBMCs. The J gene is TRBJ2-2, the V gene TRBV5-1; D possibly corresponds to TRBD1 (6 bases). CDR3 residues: CASSSGHPTGELFF. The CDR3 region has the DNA TGCGCCAGCAGCTCGGGACATCCCACCGGGGAGCTGTTTTTT.